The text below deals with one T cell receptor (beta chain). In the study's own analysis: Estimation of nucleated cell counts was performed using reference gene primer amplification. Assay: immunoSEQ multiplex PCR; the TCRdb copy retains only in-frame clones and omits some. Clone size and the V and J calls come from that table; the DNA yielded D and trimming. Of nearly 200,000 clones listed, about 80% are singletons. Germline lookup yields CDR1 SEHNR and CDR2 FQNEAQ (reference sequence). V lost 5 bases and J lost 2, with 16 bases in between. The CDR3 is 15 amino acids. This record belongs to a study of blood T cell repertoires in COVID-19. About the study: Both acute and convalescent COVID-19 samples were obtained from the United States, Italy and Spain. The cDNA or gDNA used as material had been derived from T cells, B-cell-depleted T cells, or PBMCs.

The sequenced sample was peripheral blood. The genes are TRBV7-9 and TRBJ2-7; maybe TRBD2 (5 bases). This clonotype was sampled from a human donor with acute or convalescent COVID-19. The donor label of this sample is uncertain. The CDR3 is CASSPDRDGAYEQYF. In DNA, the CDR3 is TGTGCCAGCAGCCCCGATCGGGATGGGGCCTACGAGCAGTACTTC.